The text below deals with one T cell receptor (beta chain). The data were obtained in a study of blood T cell repertoires in COVID-19. For the study at large: The study drew acute and convalescent COVID-19 samples from the United States, Italy and Spain. The cDNA or gDNA used as material had been derived from T cells, B-cell-depleted T cells, or PBMCs.

Authors' analysis steps: Amplifying reference gene primers gave estimates of nucleated cell counts. The data were produced by immunoSEQ multiplex PCR, yet TCRdb's version contains in-frame clones alone and is incomplete. The DNA was the basis for D and trimming; V, J and clone size are from that table. The sample includes 55,000 to 60,000 clones, more than 75% of them seen just once. CDR1 and CDR2 (germline): SGHTA, FQGNSA. This CDR3 comprises 14 residues. Trimming pared 5 bases from V and 2 bases from J, leaving 13 bases between. This chain uses TRBV7-2 with TRBJ2-7; a possible D gene is TRBD2 (6 bases). The TCR was taken from a man in his fifties with active or convalescent COVID-19. The sequenced sample consisted of peripheral blood. This CDR3 is CASSPRDFTYEQYF. In nucleotides, the CDR3 is TGTGCCAGCAGCCCCCGGGACTTCACCTACGAGCAGTACTTC.